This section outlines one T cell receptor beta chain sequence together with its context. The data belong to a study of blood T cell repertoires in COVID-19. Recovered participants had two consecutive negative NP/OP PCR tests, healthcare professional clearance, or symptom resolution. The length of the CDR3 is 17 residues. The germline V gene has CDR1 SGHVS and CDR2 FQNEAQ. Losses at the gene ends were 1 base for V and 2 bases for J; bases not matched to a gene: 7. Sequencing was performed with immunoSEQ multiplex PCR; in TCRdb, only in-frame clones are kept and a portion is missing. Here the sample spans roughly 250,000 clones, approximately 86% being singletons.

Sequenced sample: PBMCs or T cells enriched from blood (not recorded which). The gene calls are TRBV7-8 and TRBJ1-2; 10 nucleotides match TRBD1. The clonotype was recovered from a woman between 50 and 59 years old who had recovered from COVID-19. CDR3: CASSLVGTGVSNYGYTF. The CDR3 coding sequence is TGTGCCAGCAGCTTAGTTGGGACAGGGGTATCCAACTATGGCTACACCTTC.